This TCR beta chain was captured by sequencing in a study of blood T cell repertoires in COVID-19. Looking at the study overall: From T cells, B-cell-depleted T cells, or PBMCs came the material, which was cDNA or gDNA.

This clone was picked up one time. Per the original methods: By means of reference gene primer amplification, nucleated cell counts were estimated. Profiled with immunoSEQ multiplex PCR; TCRdb holds only in-frame clones, not every one. The D gene and trimming were derived from the DNA, and the V and J assignments and clone size from that table. The repertoire holds almost 400,000 clones, with approximately 88% as singletons. V was shortened by 3 bases and J by 5 bases, with 13 bases between the two germline ends. Germline V lookup: CDR1 MNHEY, CDR2 SMNVEV (reference sequence). The CDR3 is 14 residues long.

This chain uses TRBV27 with TRBJ1-2; D is uncertain. The sequence was obtained from a woman aged 25 to 45 with acute COVID-19. Sequenced: PBMCs or T cells enriched from blood (not recorded which). The CDR3 DNA follows: TGTGCCAGCAGTTTTGGGCCAGATTCTTATGGCTACACCTTC. This encodes CASSFGPDSYGYTF.